This passage covers 21 T cell receptor beta chains from one sample sequenced in a study of control samples from healthy donors and cancer patients. TCRdb keeps only in-frame clones here, not all; method: immunoSEQ multiplex PCR. Among over 150,000 clones listed, 90% were seen once. Sequencing input: blood. The origin of the receptors is a woman between 50 and 59 years old in good health.

The chain links TRBV27 to TRBJ1-4, with D tentatively TRBD1 (5 bases). CDR1 MNHEY and CDR2 SMNVEV come from the germline V gene (reference sequence). The CDR3 has 13 residues. The V gene lost 9 bases and the J gene lost 8 bases, with 16 bases spanning the gap. The CDR3 DNA reads TGTGCCAGTCGACCGGGGGGTAGGGAAAAACTGTTTTTT. Translated: CASRPGGREKLFF.

This rearrangement joins TRBV4-3 to TRBJ1-5; 10 bases map to TRBD1. This CDR3 contains 17 residues. Unmatched junction bases numbered 10, after V lost 4 bases and J lost 4 bases. In germline, CDR1 is LGHNA, CDR2 YSLEER. Here the CDR3 DNA reads TGCGCCAGCAGCCTAAGGACAGGGGGACAGTTGAATCAGCCCCAGCATTTT. Translation: CASSLRTGGQLNQPQHF.

V usage is TRBV7-2 and J usage is TRBJ2-2, with 7 nucleotides matching TRBD2. Germline V lookup: CDR1 SGHTA, CDR2 FQGNSA. After removal of 0 bases from V and 1 base from J, the junction contained 2 bases not matched to a gene. The CDR3 contains 16 residues. The CDR3: CASSLAQRGNTGELFF. For the CDR3, the DNA is TGTGCCAGCAGCTTAGCCCAGCGGGGGAACACCGGGGAGCTGTTTTTT.

This clone was detected only a few times. The chain employs TRBV7-2 and TRBJ2-7; D call uncertain. The V and J ends lost 1 base and 7 bases respectively, with 14 bases between them. Germline V lookup: CDR1 SGHTA, CDR2 FQGNSA. This CDR3 has 14 residues. The CDR3 is CASSLDHSPREQYF. The CDR3 DNA is TGTGCCAGCAGCTTAGATCACTCCCCAAGGGAGCAGTACTTC.

The genes are TRBV28 and TRBJ1-5; TRBD1 matches 11 bases. CDR1 MDHEN and CDR2 SYDVKM come from the germline V gene. CDR3 size: 14 residues. V lost 3 bases, J lost 6 bases, and 1 base stayed unmatched. CDR3 residues: CASSLDRGLQPQHF. As DNA, the CDR3 is TGTGCCAGCAGTTTGGACAGGGGGCTTCAGCCCCAGCATTTT.

This clone was seen only a few times. The gene calls are TRBV30 and TRBJ1-5; TRBD1 might be the D (5 bases). Trimming stripped 5 bases from V and 6 bases from J, with 11 bases between. The CDR3 consists of 12 residues. Germline CDR1 and CDR2: GTSNPN and SVGIG (reference sequence). The CDR3 coding sequence is TGTGCCTGGGCTCAGGGCGGTCAGCCCCAGCATTTT. Protein sequence: CAWAQGGQPQHF. Filled out from reference TRBV30 and TRBJ1-5, the complete variable domain reads SQTIHQWPATLVQPVGSPLSLECTVEGTSNPNLYWYRQAAGRGLQLLFYSVGIGQISSEVPQNLSASRPQDRQFILSSKKLLLSDSGFYLCAWAQGGQPQHFGDGTRLSIL.

The V and J genes are TRBV11-3 and TRBJ1-3; D is possibly TRBD1 (5 bases). The V end lost 9 bases, the J end lost 0 bases, and 18 bases lay between the germline ends. CDR3 length equals 16 residues. Germline loops: CDR1 SGHNT, CDR2 YENEEA. The CDR3 region has the DNA TGTGCCAGTATTGGGAACAGGTTTTTCTCTGGAAACACCATATATTTT. It codes for CASIGNRFFSGNTIYF.

The V gene is TRBV3-1 (or the pseudogene TRBV3-2), the J gene TRBJ1-2; perhaps TRBD1 as D (5 bases). Trimming shortened V by 5 bases and J by 4 bases, and 17 bases separated the two germline ends. CDR1 and CDR2 (germline): LGHDT, YNNKEL (reference sequence). The CDR3 is made up of 15 amino acids. The CDR3 region has the DNA TGTGCCAGCAGCTCCGGGACCCTTAACCCCTATGGCTACACCTTC. Translating it yields CASSSGTLNPYGYTF.

The chain couples TRBV20-1 to TRBJ2-7, with D uncertain. Per the germline V gene, CDR1 is DFQATT and CDR2 is SNEGSKA (reference sequence). The CDR3 totals 12 residues. V lost 3 bases to trimming and J lost 6 bases, with 12 bases between them. CDR3 sequence: CSASGSPTEQYF. In DNA, the CDR3 is TGCAGTGCTAGTGGTAGCCCCACCGAGCAGTACTTC.

The genes are TRBV28 and TRBJ1-2; 11 nucleotides align to TRBD1. J gave up 8 bases and V 3 bases, and 11 bases lay outside the gene matches. Germline lookup yields CDR1 MDHEN and CDR2 SYDVKM. The CDR3 contains 16 residues. CDR3 bases: TGTGCCAGCAGTTTTGAGAGGACAGGGGGCTTACACGGCTACACCTTC. Amino acid sequence: CASSFERTGGLHGYTF.

V usage is TRBV27 and J usage is TRBJ1-2, with D tentatively TRBD1 (6 bases). Germline V gene data show CDR1 as MNHEY and CDR2 as SMNVEV (reference sequence). This CDR3 region has 14 residues. Between the trimmed V and J ends, which lost 6 bases and 3 bases, there was a span of 14 bases. The CDR3 sequence is CASRATQGYYGYTF. CDR3 bases: TGTGCCAGCAGAGCTACACAGGGCTACTATGGCTACACCTTC.

The chain links TRBV4-2 to TRBJ2-1; 10 nucleotides line up with TRBD2. CDR1 is LGHNA, CDR2 YNFKEQ, per germline. Unmatched junction bases numbered 7, after V lost 4 bases and J lost 4 bases. The CDR3 covers 16 residues. CDR3 loop: CASSPELAGSYNEQFF. CDR3 nucleotides: TGTGCCAGCAGCCCGGAACTAGCGGGATCATACAATGAGCAGTTCTTC.

This clone was detected only a few times. One junction end does not reproduce the germline sequence, and a read error may be involved. The CDR3 protein is CASSLTGTQVTQYF. In DNA form, the CDR3 reads TGTGCCAGTAGTTTAACAGGGACGCAAGTGACCCAGTACTTC. The chain carries TRBV19 and TRBJ2-5, with TRBD1 as a possible D gene (6 bases). The CDR3 length is 14 residues. The V gene's germline CDR1 is LNHDA and CDR2 SQIVND (reference sequence).

Concerning this clone itself: Different DNA sequences within this sample yield the same CDR3. The chain uses TRBV11-3 and TRBJ2-2; D is perhaps TRBD2 (7 bases). CDR1 SGHNT and CDR2 YENEEA come from the germline V gene. The CDR3 is 17 amino acids. Deletions cut 4 bases from V and 6 bases from J, with 21 bases between. The CDR3 bases are TGTGCCAGCAGCTATCGTAGGGGTGGGGGGGGCGCCGGGGAGCTGTTTTTT. Amino acids: CASSYRRGGGGAGELFF.

V usage is TRBV5-1 and J usage is TRBJ1-1; 9 nucleotides match TRBD1. Germline V lookup: CDR1 SGHRS, CDR2 YFSETQ. The CDR3 has 15 amino acids. Trimming cost V 0 bases and J 5 bases; bases outside gene matches: 5. CDR3 nucleotides: TGCGCCAGCAGCTTGGGATACAGGGGGCGGACTGAAGCTTTCTTT. Protein sequence: CASSLGYRGRTEAFF. Full variable domain (rest looked up from reference TRBV5-1 and TRBJ1-1): KAGVTQTPRYLIKTRGQQVTLSCSPISGHRSVSWYQQTPGQGLQFLFEYFSETQRNKGNFPGRFSGRQFSNSRSEMNVSTLELGDSALYLCASSLGYRGRTEAFFGQGTRLTVV.

This clone showed up just once. The V and J genes are TRBV19 and TRBJ1-3, with a tentative D call TRBD1 (5 bases). Germline loops: CDR1 LNHDA, CDR2 SQIVND (reference sequence). The CDR3 consists of 13 residues. V gave up 8 bases and J gave up 2 bases, with 10 bases separating them. The CDR3 DNA sequence: TGTGCCAGTTCTCAGGGACCTGGAAACACCATATATTTT. Amino acid sequence: CASSQGPGNTIYF.

About this clone: Other DNA sequences in this specimen translate into the identical CDR3. The chain has TRBV27 and TRBJ2-7; D unclear. In germline, CDR1 is MNHEY, CDR2 SMNVEV (reference sequence). With 3 bases removed from V and 8 bases from J, the gap between germline ends came to 8 bases. The CDR3 sequence is 11 residues long. CDR3 in amino acids: CASSFQTKQYF. The CDR3 bases are TGTGCCAGCAGTTTTCAGACAAAGCAGTACTTC.

To note about this clone: The identical CDR3 is also encoded by other nucleotide sequences in the sample. This CDR3 reads CASSSGLQETQYF. CDR3 DNA: TGTGCCAGCAGTTCGGGACTGCAAGAGACCCAGTACTTC. The chain carries TRBV12-3 or TRBV12-4 and TRBJ2-5, with TRBD2 as a possible D gene (6 bases). The CDR3 is made up of 13 amino acids. V dropped 4 bases and J dropped 2 bases, with 8 bases sitting between them.

The CDR3 is CASSEAGLIGNEQFF. In DNA form, the CDR3 reads TGTGCCAGCAGCGAAGCGGGGCTTATAGGGAATGAGCAGTTCTTC. The chain links TRBV11-2 to TRBJ2-1; 7 positions match TRBD2. Germline V gene lookup returns CDR1 SGHAT and CDR2 FQNNGV. This CDR3 comprises 15 residues. The trim removed 5 bases at V and 7 bases at J, leaving 11 bases unmatched.

The chain links TRBV3-1 (or the pseudogene TRBV3-2) to TRBJ2-2; D call uncertain. This CDR3 contains 16 residues. Trimming pared 0 bases from V and 3 bases from J, leaving 11 bases between. Germline CDR1 LGHDT, CDR2 YNNKEL (reference sequence). Here the CDR3 DNA reads TGTGCCAGCAGCCAAGAATGGGGAAGTGACACCGGGGAGCTGTTTTTT. Its protein product is CASSQEWGSDTGELFF.

This chain links TRBV21-1 with TRBJ2-1; the table names TRBD1, a call not compared with the DNA. TRBV21-1 counts as a pseudogene. The length of the CDR3 is 17 residues. The CDR3 region is CASSKDRGQAGNHEQFF. Written as DNA, the CDR3 is TGTGCCAGCAGCAAAGACAGGGGGCAGGCGGGTAACCATGAGCAGTTCTTC.